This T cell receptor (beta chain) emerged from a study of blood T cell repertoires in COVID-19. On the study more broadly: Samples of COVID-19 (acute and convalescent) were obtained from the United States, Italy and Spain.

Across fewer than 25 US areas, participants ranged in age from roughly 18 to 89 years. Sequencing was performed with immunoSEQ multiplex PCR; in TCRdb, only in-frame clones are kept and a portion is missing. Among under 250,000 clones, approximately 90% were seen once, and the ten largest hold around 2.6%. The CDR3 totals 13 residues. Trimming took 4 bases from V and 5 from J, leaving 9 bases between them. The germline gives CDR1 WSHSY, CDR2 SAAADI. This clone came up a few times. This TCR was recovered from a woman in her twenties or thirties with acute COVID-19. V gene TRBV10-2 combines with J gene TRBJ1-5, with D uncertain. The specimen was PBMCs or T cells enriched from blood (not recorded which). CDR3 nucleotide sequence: TGCGCCAGCAGTGGAACATCAGATCAGCCCCAGCATTTT. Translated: CASSGTSDQPQHF.